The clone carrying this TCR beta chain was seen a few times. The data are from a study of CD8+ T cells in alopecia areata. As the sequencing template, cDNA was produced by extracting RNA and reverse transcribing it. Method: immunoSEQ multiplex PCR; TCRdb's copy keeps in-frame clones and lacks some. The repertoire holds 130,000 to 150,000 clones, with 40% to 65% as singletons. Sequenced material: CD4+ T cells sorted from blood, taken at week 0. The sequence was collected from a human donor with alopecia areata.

CDR3 sequence (DNA): TGTGCCTGGAACCCTGGAGGCTCCTACAATGAGCAGTTCTTC. Its protein is CAWNPGGSYNEQFF. The rearrangement joins TRBV30 to TRBJ2-1; D may be TRBD2 (5 bases). V dropped 4 bases and J dropped 0 bases, with 10 bases sitting between them. Germline V CDR1 and CDR2: GTSNPN, SVGIG (reference sequence). This CDR3 is 14 amino acids long.